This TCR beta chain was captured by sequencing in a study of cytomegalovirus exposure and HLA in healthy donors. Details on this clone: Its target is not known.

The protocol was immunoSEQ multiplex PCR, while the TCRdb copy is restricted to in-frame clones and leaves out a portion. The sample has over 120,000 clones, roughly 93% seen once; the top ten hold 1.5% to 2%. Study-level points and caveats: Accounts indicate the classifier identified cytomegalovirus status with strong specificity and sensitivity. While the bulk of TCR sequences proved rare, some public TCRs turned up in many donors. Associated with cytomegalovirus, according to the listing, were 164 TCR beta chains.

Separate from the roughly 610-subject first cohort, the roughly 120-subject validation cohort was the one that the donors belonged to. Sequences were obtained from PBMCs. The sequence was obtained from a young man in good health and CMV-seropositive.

The CDR3, as DNA: TGCGCCAGCAGCCCCGGACTAGCGGGAGGCTACGAGCAGTACTTC. Translation gives CASSPGLAGGYEQYF. This chain connects TRBV5-1 to TRBJ2-7; 14 nucleotides agree with TRBD2. The V and J ends lost 4 bases and 3 bases, in that order; junction bases with no gene match: 3. This CDR3 is 15 amino acids long. The V gene's germline CDR1 is SGHRS and CDR2 YFSETQ. Full variable domain (missing parts from reference TRBV5-1 and TRBJ2-7): KAGVTQTPRYLIKTRGQQVTLSCSPISGHRSVSWYQQTPGQGLQFLFEYFSETQRNKGNFPGRFSGRQFSNSRSEMNVSTLELGDSALYLCASSPGLAGGYEQYFGPGTRLTVT.